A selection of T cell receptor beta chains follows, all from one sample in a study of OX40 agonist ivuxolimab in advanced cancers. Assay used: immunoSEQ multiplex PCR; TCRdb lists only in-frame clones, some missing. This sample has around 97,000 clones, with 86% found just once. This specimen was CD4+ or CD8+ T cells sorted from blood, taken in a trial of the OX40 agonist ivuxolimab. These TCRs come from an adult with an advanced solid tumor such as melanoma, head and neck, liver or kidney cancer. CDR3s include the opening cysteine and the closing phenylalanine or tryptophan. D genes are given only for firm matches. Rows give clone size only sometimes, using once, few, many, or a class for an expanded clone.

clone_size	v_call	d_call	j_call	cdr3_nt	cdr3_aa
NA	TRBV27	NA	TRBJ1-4	TGTGCCAGCAGTCCCGGAGCCTATAATGAAAAACTGTTTTTT	CASSPGAYNEKLFF
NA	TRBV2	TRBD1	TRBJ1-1	TGTGCCAGCAGATACAGGGGGCTAAACACTGAAGCTTTCTTT	CASRYRGLNTEAFF
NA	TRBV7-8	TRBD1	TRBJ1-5	TGTGCCAGCAGCTTAGCCTACAGGGGTTATCAGCCCCAGCATTTT	CASSLAYRGYQPQHF
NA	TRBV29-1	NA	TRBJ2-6	TGCAGCGTTGAAAGCTCTGGGGCCAACGTCCTGACTTTC	CSVESSGANVLTF
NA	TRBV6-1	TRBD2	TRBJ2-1	TGTGCCAGCAGTGACGCCCCCGGGACTAGCGTAAACTACAATGAGCAGTTCTTC	CASSDAPGTSVNYNEQFF
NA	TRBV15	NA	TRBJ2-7	TGTGCCACCAGCAGAGGAGCTGGGGCCACTTACGAGCAGTACTTC	CATSRGAGATYEQYF
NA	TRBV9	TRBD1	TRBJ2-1	TGTGCCAGCAGCGTAGATCCGTCAGGGGGCTATGAGCAGTTCTTC	CASSVDPSGGYEQFF
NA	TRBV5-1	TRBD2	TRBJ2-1	TGCGCCAGCAGCTTGTCGGGGGGCTCCTACAATGAGCAGTTCTTC	CASSLSGGSYNEQFF
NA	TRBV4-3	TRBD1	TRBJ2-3	TGCGCCAGCAGCCAAGTGGGACAGGGAACAGATACGCAGTATTTT	CASSQVGQGTDTQYF
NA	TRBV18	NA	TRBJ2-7	TGTGCCAGCTCACCAGACTCTTCAGCATACGAGCAGTACTTC	CASSPDSSAYEQYF
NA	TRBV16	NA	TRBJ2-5	TGTGCCAGCAGCCAATCTAGTGGGGAGACCCAGTACTTC	CASSQSSGETQYF
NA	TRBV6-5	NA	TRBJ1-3	TGTGCCACGGCTTCCTGGACAGCCTCTGGAAACACCATATATTTT	CATASWTASGNTIYF
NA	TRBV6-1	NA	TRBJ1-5	TGTGCCAGCAGTGAAGGAGTAAAGCTGCCGCGTAGGCCCCAGCATTTT	CASSEGVKLPRRPQHF
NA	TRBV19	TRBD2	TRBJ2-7	TGTGCCAGTAGTTCGTCGATGTCTCTAGCGGGATACGAGCAGTACTTC	CASSSSMSLAGYEQYF
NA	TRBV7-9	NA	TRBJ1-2	TGTGCCAGCAGCTTAGGAGCCAATCGCTACACCTTC	CASSLGANRYTF
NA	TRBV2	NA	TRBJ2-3	TGTGCCAGCAATTTCGGTTCAGTTGAGGAAGATACGCAGTATTTT	CASNFGSVEEDTQYF
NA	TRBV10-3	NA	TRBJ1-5	TGTGCCATCAGTGGTCGCAGGGAGCATCAGCCCCAGCATTTT	CAISGRREHQPQHF
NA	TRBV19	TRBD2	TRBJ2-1	TGTGCCAGTAAAGGGAGGGTAGACAATGAGCAGTTCTTC	CASKGRVDNEQFF
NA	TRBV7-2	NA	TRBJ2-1	TGTGCCAGCAGCTCCACATCCGGGACATACAATGAGCAGTTCTTC	CASSSTSGTYNEQFF
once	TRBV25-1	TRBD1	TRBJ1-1	TGTGCCAGTTCGCAGGGGGCGAGGGCTGAAGCTTTCTTT	CASSQGARAEAFF
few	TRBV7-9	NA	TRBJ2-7	TGTGCCAGCAGCTTAGAGATGGAATACGAGCAGTACTTC	CASSLEMEYEQYF
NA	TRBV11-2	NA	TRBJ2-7	TGTGCCAGCAGCTGGGGCGGCCTCTCCTACGAGCAGTACTTC	CASSWGGLSYEQYF
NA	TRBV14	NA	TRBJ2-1	TGTGCCAGCAGCCAAGTCGGCGGGGGCCGTGATGAGCAGTTCTTC	CASSQVGGGRDEQFF
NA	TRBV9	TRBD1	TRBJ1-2	TGTGCCAGCAGCCCAGGGGGATTTGCCTATGGCTACACCTTC	CASSPGGFAYGYTF
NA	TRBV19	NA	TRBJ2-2	TGTGCCAGTAGTATAGGACAGAACACCGGGGAGCTGTTTTTT	CASSIGQNTGELFF
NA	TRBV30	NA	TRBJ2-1	TGTGCCTGCAACTTAGGGATCTCCGTCGAGCAGTTCTTC	CACNLGISVEQFF
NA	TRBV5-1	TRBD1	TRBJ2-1	TGCGCCACCAATACCGGGACAGGGTACCATGAGCAGTTCTTC	CATNTGTGYHEQFF
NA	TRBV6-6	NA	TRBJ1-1	TGTGCCAGCAGCCGACCTAGAAATGAAGCTTTCTTT	CASSRPRNEAFF
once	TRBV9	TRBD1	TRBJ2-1	TGTGCCAGCAGCGTCTCAGGACCGGGACAGAGCTACAATGAGCAGTTCTTC	CASSVSGPGQSYNEQFF
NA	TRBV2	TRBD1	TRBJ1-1	TGTGCCAGCGATCAGCCAGGGGGCACTGAAGCTTTCTTT	CASDQPGGTEAFF
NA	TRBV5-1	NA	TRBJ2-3	TGCGCCAGCACCTTGGGGGGCGGGCGAGTCAGCACAGATACGCAGTATTTT	CASTLGGGRVSTDTQYF
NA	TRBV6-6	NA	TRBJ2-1	TGTGCCAGCAGTTACTCAGTACAGAGCTCCTACAATGAGCAGTTCTTC	CASSYSVQSSYNEQFF
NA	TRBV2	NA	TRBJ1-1	TGTGCCAGCAGTGAGGGGACGGAAACTGGGGGAGCTTTCTTT	CASSEGTETGGAFF
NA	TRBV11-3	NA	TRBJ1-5	TGTGCCAGCAGCTGGTATAGCAATCAGCCCCAGCATTTT	CASSWYSNQPQHF
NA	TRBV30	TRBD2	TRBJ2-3	TGTGCCTGGAGTGTCGCTAGCGGGGGCACAGATACGCAGTATTTT	CAWSVASGGTDTQYF
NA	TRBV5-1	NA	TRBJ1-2	TGCGCCAGCAGCTTGGAGGGAGCTATCTATGGCTACACCTTC	CASSLEGAIYGYTF
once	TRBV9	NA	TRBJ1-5	TGTGCCAGCAGCGTAGGGGGGCGACGCAATCAGCCCCAGCATTTT	CASSVGGRRNQPQHF
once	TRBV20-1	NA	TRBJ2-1	TGCAGTGCCCCGGACTCGACTGAGCAGTTCTTC	CSAPDSTEQFF
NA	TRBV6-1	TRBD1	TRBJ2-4	TGTGCCAGCAGTGAACGACAGGGGCTAGCCAAAAATATTCAGTACTTC	CASSERQGLAKNIQYF
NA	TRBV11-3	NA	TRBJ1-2	TGTGCCAGCAGCTTAGGCGGACGGCGATCTTGGAATGGCTACACCTTC	CASSLGGRRSWNGYTF
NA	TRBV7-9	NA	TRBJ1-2	TGTGCCAGCAGCTCCGAATACTATGGCTACACCTTC	CASSSEYYGYTF
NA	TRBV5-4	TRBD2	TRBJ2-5	TGTGCCGCGGGGGCGGGAGGTGAGACCCAGTACTTC	CAAGAGGETQYF
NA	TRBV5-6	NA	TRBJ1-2	TGTGCCAGCAGCCCCGGAAACTATGGCTACACCTTC	CASSPGNYGYTF
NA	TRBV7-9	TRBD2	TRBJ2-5	TGTGCCAGCAGCGGACGGACTAGCGGTCCTATCGGGACCCAGTACTTC	CASSGRTSGPIGTQYF
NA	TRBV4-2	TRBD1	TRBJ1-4	TGTGCCAGCAGCCTACAGGGGGCCGTGGAAAAACTGTTTTTT	CASSLQGAVEKLFF
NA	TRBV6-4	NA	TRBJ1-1	TGTGCCAGCAGTGACAGGGCTAACACTGAAGCTTTCTTT	CASSDRANTEAFF
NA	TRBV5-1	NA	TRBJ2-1	TGCGCCAGCAGCTTAGGTTCCTCCTACAATGAGCAGTTCTTC	CASSLGSSYNEQFF
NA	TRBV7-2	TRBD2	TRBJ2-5	TGTGCCAGCAGCTTAGAGGGGACTAGCGGGAGAACTAAGTACTTC	CASSLEGTSGRTKYF
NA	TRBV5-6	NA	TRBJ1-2	TGTGCCAGCAGCTTGGGTAACTATGGCTACACCTTC	CASSLGNYGYTF
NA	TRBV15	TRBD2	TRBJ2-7	TGTGCCACCAGCAGATTGGGACTAGCGGGAGCCTCATCTGGAGACGAGCAGTACTTC	CATSRLGLAGASSGDEQYF
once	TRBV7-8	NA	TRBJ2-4	TGTGCCAGCAGCCCCCGACTGCTGGACATTCAGTACTTC	CASSPRLLDIQYF
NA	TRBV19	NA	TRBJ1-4	TGTGCCAGTAGTATATCAGGACGGATCAATGAAAAACTGTTTTTT	CASSISGRINEKLFF